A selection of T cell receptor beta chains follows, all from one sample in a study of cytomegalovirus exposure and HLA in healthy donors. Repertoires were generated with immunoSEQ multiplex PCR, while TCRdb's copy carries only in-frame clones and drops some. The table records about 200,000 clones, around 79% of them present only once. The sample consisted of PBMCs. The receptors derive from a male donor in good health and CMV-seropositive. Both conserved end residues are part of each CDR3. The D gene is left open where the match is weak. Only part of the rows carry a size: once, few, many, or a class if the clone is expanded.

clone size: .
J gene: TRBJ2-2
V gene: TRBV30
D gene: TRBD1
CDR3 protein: CAWNPTGGAGELFF
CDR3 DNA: TGTGCCTGGAATCCGACAGGGGGCGCCGGGGAGCTGTTTTTT

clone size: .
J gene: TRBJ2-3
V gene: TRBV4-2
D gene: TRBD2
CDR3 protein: CASSQGGAAGRADTQYF
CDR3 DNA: TGTGCCAGCAGCCAAGGCGGTGCGGCGGGGAGGGCAGATACGCAGTATTTT

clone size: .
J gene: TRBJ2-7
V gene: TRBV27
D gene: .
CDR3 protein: CASSSRQNFYEQYF
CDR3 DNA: TGTGCCAGCAGTTCCCGACAGAATTTCTACGAGCAGTACTTC

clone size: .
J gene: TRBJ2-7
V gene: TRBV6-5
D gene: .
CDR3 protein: CASSYFGMSYEQYF
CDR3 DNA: TGTGCCAGCAGTTACTTCGGGATGTCCTACGAGCAGTACTTC

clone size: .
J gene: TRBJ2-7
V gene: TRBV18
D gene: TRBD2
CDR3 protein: CASSQTSGAPYEQYF
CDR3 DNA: TGTGCCAGCTCACAGACTAGCGGGGCCCCCTACGAGCAGTACTTC

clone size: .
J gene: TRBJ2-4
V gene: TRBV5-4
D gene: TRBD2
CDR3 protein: CASSLGEGAVAKNIQYF
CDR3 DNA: TGTGCCAGCAGCTTGGGGGAGGGAGCCGTAGCCAAAAACATTCAGTACTTC

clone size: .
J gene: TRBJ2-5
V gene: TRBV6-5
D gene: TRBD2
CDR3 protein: CASSLAGRETQYF
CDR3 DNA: TGTGCCAGCAGTTTAGCGGGACGGGAGACCCAGTACTTC

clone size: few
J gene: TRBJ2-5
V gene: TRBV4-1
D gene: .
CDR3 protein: CASSQVGGRGWQETQYF
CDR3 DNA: TGCGCCAGCAGCCAAGTTGGGGGACGGGGGTGGCAAGAGACCCAGTACTTC

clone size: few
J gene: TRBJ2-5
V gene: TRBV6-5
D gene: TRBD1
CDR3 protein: CASSGPGQGKATQYF
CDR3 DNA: TGTGCCAGCAGTGGACCGGGACAGGGGAAAGCGACCCAGTACTTC

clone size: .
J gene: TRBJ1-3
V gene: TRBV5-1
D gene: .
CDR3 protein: CASSWGPSSGNTIYF
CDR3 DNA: TGCGCCAGCAGCTGGGGGCCTTCCTCTGGAAACACCATATATTTT

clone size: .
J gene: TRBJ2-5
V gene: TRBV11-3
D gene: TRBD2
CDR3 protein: CASSRGVGETQYF
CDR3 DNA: TGTGCCAGCAGCCGGGGGGTCGGAGAGACCCAGTACTTC

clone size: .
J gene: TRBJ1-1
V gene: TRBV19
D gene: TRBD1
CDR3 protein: CASSIDRTGGITEAFF
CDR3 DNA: TGTGCCAGTAGTATAGACCGGACAGGGGGGATAACTGAAGCTTTCTTT

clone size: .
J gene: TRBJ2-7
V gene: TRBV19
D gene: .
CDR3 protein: CASKEGPQRAEQYF
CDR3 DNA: TGTGCCAGTAAGGAGGGCCCCCAAAGGGCCGAGCAGTACTTC

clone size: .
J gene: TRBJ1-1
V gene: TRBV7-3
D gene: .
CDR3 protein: CASSLTGADTEAFF
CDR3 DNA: TGTGCCAGCAGCTTGACGGGAGCCGACACTGAAGCTTTCTTT

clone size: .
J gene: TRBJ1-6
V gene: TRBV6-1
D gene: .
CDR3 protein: CATSRRVEEFSPLHF
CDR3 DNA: TGTGCCACGTCCCGGCGAGTGGAGGAATTTTCACCCCTCCACTTT

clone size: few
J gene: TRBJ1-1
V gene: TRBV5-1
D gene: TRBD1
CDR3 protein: CASGRQGSGTEAFF
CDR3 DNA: TGCGCCAGCGGGAGACAGGGTTCGGGGACTGAAGCTTTCTTT

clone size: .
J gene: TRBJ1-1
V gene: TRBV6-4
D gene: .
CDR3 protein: CASSAEGLGNTEAFF
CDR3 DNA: TGTGCCAGCAGTGCCGAGGGACTGGGGAACACTGAAGCTTTCTTT

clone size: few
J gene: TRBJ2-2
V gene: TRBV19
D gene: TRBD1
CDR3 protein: CATGQSHRELFF
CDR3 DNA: TGTGCCACGGGACAGTCCCACCGGGAGCTGTTTTTT

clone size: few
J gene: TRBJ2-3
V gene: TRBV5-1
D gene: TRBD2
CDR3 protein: CASSRTSATDTQYF
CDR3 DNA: TGCGCCAGCAGCCGGACTAGCGCCACAGATACGCAGTATTTT

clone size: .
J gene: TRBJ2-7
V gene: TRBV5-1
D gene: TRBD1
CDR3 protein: CASSSGTGTGEQYF
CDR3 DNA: TGCGCCAGCAGCTCCGGGACAGGGACTGGCGAGCAGTACTTC

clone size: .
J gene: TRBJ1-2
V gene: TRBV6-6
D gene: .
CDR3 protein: CASSEDSAFGYTF
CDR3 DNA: TGTGCCAGCAGCGAGGACAGCGCATTTGGCTACACCTTC